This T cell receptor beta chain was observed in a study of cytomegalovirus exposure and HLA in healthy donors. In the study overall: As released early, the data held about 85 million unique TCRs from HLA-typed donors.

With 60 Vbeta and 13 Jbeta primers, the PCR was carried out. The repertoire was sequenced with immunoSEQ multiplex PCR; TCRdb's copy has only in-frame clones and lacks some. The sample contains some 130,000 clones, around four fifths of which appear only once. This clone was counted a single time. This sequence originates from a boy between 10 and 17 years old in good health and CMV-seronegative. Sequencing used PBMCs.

CDR3 nucleotide sequence: TGCGCCAGCAGCCAAGATGGGGGGAGGCAGGTGCCTGAAAAACTGTTTTTT. Protein product: CASSQDGGRQVPEKLFF. The chain joins TRBV4-3 to TRBJ1-4, with D maybe TRBD1 (5 bases). The CDR3 is made up of 17 amino acids. V dropped 0 bases and J dropped 7 bases, with 18 bases sitting between them. Germline values: CDR1 LGHNA, CDR2 YSLEER.